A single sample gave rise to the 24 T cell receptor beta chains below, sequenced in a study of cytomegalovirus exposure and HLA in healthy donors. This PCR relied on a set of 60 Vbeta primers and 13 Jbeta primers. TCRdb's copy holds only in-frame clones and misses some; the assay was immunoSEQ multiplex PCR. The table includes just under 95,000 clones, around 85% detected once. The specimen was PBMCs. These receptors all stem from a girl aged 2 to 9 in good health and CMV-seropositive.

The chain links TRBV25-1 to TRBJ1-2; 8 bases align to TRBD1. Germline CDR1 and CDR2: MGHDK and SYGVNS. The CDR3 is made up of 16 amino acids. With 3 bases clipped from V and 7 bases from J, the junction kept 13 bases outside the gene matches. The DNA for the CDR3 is TGTGCCAGCAGTGATCAAAACAGGGGGGTTATAGGTGGCTACACCTTC. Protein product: CASSDQNRGVIGGYTF.

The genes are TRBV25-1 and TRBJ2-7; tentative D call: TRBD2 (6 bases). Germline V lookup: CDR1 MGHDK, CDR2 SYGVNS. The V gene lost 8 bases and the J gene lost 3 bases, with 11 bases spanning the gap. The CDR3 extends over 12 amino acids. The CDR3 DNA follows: TGTGCCAGCCGGGACTGGAGCTACGAGCAGTACTTC. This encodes CASRDWSYEQYF.

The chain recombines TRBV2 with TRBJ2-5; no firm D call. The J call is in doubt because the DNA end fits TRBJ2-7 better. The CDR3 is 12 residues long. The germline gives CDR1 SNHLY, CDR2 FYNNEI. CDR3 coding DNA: TGTGCCAGCAAGGTGGGCTCCTACGAGCAGTACTTC. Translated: CASKVGSYEQYF.

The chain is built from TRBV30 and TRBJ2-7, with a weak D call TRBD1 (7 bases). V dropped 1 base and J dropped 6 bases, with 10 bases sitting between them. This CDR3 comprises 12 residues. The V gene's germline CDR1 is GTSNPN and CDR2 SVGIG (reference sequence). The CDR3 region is CAWSAQGGEQYF. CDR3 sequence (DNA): TGTGCCTGGAGTGCGCAGGGGGGCGAGCAGTACTTC.

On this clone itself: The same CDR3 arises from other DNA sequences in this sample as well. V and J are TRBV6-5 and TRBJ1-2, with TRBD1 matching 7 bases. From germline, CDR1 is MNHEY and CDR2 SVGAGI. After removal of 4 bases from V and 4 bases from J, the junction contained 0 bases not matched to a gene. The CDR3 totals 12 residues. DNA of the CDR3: TGTGCCAGCAGTTCAGGGGGCTATGGCTACACCTTC. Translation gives CASSSGGYGYTF.

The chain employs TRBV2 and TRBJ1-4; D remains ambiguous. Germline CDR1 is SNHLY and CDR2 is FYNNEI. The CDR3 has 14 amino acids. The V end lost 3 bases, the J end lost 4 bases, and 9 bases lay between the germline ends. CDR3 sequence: CASSESVLNEKLFF. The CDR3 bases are TGTGCCAGCAGTGAGTCCGTACTTAATGAAAAACTGTTTTTT. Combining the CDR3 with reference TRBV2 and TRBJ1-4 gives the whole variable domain EPEVTQTPSHQVTQMGQEVILRCVPISNHLYFYWYRQILGQKVEFLVSFYNNEISEKSEIFDDQFSVERPDGSNFTLKIRSTKLEDSAMYFCASSESVLNEKLFFGSGTQLSVL.

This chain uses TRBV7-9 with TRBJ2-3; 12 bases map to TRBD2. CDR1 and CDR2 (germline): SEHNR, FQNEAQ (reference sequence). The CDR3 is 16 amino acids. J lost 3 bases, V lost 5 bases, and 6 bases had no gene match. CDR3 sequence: CASSPGLAGGTDTQYF. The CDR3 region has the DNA TGTGCCAGCAGCCCAGGGCTAGCGGGAGGGACAGATACGCAGTATTTT.

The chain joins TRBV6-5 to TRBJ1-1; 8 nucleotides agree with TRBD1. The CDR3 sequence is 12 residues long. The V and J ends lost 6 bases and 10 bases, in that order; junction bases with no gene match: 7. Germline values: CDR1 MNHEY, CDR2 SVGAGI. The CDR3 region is CASSHDRGIAFF. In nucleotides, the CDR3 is TGTGCCAGCAGCCATGACAGGGGAATAGCTTTCTTT.

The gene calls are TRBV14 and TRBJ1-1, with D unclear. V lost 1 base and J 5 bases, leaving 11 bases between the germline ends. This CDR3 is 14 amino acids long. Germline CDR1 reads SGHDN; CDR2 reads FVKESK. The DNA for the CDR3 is TGTGCCAGCAGCCAAGTTTTAGCTACTACTGAAGCTTTCTTT. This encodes CASSQVLATTEAFF.

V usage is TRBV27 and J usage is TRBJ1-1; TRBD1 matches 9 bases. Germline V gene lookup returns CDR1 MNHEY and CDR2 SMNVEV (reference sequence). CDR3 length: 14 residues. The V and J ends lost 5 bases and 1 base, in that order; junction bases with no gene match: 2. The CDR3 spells CASSRTGANTEAFF. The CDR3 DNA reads TGTGCCAGCAGTCGGACAGGGGCGAACACTGAAGCTTTCTTT.

CDR3 coding DNA: TGTGCCAGCAGTGAGAGCGTAGCTGATCCCTACGAGCAGTACTTC. Its translation: CASSESVADPYEQYF. The chain links TRBV6-1 to TRBJ2-7; D unclear. V lost 3 bases to trimming and J lost 2 bases, with 14 bases between them. CDR1 and CDR2 from the germline V gene are MNHNS and SASEGT. This CDR3 has 15 amino acids.

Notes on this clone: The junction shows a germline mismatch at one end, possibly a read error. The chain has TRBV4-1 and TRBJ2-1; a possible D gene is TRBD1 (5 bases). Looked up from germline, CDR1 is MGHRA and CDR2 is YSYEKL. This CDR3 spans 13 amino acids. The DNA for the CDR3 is TGCGCCAGCAGCCAAGATCTCATGGGGCTCCCGGTCTTC. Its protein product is CASSQDLMGLPVF.

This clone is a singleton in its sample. CDR3 region: CASTSGGGNTEAFF. As DNA, the CDR3 is TGTGCCTCCACGTCGGGGGGTGGTAACACTGAAGCTTTCTTT. The gene calls are TRBV10-3 and TRBJ1-1, with a tentative D call TRBD1 (5 bases). Germline V gene lookup returns CDR1 ENHRY and CDR2 SYGVKD. Trimming left V 11 bases short and J 2 bases short, with 18 bases between. The length of the CDR3 is 14 residues.

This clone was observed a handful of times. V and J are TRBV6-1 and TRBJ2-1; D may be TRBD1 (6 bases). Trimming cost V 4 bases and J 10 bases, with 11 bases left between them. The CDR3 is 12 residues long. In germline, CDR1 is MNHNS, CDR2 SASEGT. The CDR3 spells CASSGGGREQFF. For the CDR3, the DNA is TGTGCCAGCAGTGGTGGGGGCCGGGAGCAGTTCTTC.

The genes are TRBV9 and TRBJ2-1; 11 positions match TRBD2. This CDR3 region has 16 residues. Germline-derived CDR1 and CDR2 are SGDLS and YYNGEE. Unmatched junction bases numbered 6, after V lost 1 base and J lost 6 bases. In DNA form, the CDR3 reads TGTGCCAGCAGCGTACTTAGCGGGAGGGGGTTCAATGAGCAGTTCTTC. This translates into CASSVLSGRGFNEQFF.

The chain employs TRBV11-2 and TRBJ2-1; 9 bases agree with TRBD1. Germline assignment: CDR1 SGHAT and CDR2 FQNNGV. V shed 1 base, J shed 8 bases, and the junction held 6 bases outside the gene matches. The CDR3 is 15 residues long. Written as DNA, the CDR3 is TGTGCCAGCAGCTTAGCGCCGGGACAGGGCTATGAGCAGTTCTTC. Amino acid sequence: CASSLAPGQGYEQFF.

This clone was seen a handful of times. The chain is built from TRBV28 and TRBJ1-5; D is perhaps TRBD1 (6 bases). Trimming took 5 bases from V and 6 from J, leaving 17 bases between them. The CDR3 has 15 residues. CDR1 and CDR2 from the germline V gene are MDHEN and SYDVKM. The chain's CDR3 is CASSGRGGFIQPQHF. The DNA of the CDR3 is TGTGCCAGCAGTGGGCGGGGGGGCTTCATTCAGCCCCAGCATTTT.

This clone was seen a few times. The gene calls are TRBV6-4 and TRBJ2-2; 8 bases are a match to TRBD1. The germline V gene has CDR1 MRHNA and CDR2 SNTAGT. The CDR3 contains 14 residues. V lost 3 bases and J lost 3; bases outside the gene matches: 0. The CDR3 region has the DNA TGTGCCAGCAGTGAGGACAGGGACACCGGGGAGCTGTTTTTT. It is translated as CASSEDRDTGELFF.

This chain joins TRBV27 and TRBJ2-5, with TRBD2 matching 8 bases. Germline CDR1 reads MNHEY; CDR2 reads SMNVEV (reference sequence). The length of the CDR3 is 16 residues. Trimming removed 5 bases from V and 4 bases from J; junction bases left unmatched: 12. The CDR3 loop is CASSLTTSDIRETQYF. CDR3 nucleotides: TGTGCCAGCAGTCTTACGACTAGCGATATTAGAGAGACCCAGTACTTC.

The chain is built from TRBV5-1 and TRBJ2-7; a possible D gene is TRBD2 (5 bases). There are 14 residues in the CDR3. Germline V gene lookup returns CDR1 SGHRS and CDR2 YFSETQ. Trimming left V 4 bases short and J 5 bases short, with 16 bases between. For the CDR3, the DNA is TGCGCCAGCAGCCTCAGACCTTCGGAGGACGAGCAGTACTTC. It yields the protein CASSLRPSEDEQYF.

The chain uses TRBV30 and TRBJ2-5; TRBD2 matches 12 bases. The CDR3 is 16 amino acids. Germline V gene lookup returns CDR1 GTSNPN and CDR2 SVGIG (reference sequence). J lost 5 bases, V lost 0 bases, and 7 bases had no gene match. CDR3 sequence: CAWSVPLAGGLETQYF. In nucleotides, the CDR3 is TGTGCCTGGAGTGTACCGCTAGCGGGAGGGCTGGAGACCCAGTACTTC.

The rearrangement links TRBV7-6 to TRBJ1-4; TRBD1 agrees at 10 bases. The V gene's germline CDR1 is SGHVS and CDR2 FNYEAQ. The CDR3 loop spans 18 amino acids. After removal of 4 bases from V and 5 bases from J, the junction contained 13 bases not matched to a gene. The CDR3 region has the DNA TGTGCCAGCAGCTCAGTGAACAGGCGGGGACAGGGGAATGAAAAACTGTTTTTT. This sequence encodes CASSSVNRRGQGNEKLFF.

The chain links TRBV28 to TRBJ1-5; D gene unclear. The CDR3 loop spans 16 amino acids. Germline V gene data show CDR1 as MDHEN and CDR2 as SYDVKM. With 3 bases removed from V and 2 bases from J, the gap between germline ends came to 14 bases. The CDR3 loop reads CASSFGLGGGNQPQHF. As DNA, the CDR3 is TGTGCCAGCAGTTTCGGACTGGGCGGAGGCAATCAGCCCCAGCATTTT.

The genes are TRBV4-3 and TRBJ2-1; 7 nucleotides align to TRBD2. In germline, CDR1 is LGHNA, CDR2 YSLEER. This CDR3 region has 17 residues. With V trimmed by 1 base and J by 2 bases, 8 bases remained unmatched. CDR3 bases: TGCGCCAGCAGCCAAGCTTCTAGCGGCGCGGCCTACAATGAGCAGTTCTTC. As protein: CASSQASSGAAYNEQFF.